The 18 T cell receptor beta chains presented below share a single source sample, sequenced in a study of blood T cell repertoires in COVID-19. Using immunoSEQ multiplex PCR, the repertoire was profiled, and TCRdb retains in-frame clones only, with some absent. This table has about 250,000 clones, over 80% appearing once. Material: peripheral blood. The receptors shown here come from a middle-aged man with acute or convalescent COVID-19.

The rearrangement joins TRBV29-1 to TRBJ1-1, with D tentatively TRBD1 (5 bases). The germline gives CDR1 SQVTM, CDR2 ANQGSEA. CDR3 length equals 13 residues. V lost 4 bases to trimming and J lost 4 bases, with 13 bases between them. CDR3 nucleotide sequence: TGCAGCGTTGTTAAGGGGTCCACCACTGAAGCTTTCTTT. Protein product: CSVVKGSTTEAFF.

V gene TRBV2 combines with J gene TRBJ1-6; no definite D call. Germline V gene lookup returns CDR1 SNHLY and CDR2 FYNNEI. CDR3 length: 13 residues. The CDR3, as DNA: TGTGCTGCCCTGCGCTCCTATAATTCACCCCTCCACTTT. It specifies CAALRSYNSPLHF. The full variable domain, in which reference TRBV2 and TRBJ1-6 provide the parts outside the CDR3, is EPEVTQTPSHQVTQMGQEVILRCVPISNHLYFYWYRQILGQKVEFLVSFYNNEISEKSEIFDDQFSVERPDGSNFTLKIRSTKLEDSAMYFCAALRSYNSPLHFGNGTRLTVT.

The chain links TRBV5-8 to TRBJ1-1; 8 nucleotides align to TRBD1. Germline values: CDR1 SGHTS, CDR2 YDEGEE. J lost 0 bases, V lost 4 bases, and 11 bases had no gene match. The CDR3 contains 17 residues. CDR3 in DNA: TGTGCCAGCAGCACCCGTCGACAGGGGTCCATGAACACTGAAGCTTTCTTT. This encodes CASSTRRQGSMNTEAFF.

The chain uses TRBV6-1 and TRBJ2-7; 9 bases fit TRBD2. The CDR3 length is 15 residues. The V and J ends lost 3 bases and 5 bases, in that order; junction bases with no gene match: 8. Germline CDR1 and CDR2: MNHNS and SASEGT. CDR3 sequence (DNA): TGTGCCAGCAGTGAGGGGGCGGGAGGGGTCCACGAGCAGTACTTC. The encoded protein is CASSEGAGGVHEQYF.

In this sample, this clone turned up once. V gene TRBV7-2 combines with J gene TRBJ2-1; a weak D match, TRBD1 (6 bases). Germline CDR1 is SGHTA and CDR2 is FQGNSA. There are 16 residues in the CDR3. V was pared by 3 bases and J by 6 bases, with 18 bases between. The CDR3 sequence: CASSFLGRGASNEQFF. The DNA of the CDR3 is TGTGCCAGCAGCTTCCTCGGCAGGGGTGCGAGCAATGAGCAGTTCTTC.

A single count supports this clone. The chain uses TRBV7-2 and TRBJ1-2, with D perhaps matching TRBD1 (6 bases). The V gene lost 1 base and the J gene lost 5 bases, with 14 bases spanning the gap. Germline V lookup: CDR1 SGHTA, CDR2 FQGNSA. The CDR3 runs to 15 residues. CDR3: CASSLGQGLEYGYTF. The CDR3 nucleotides read TGTGCCAGCAGCTTAGGCCAGGGGCTTGAATATGGCTACACCTTC.

CDR3 protein: CAWSEGLGGTQYF. In DNA form, the CDR3 reads TGTGCCTGGAGTGAAGGCCTGGGAGGCACGCAGTATTTT. The chain combines TRBV30 with TRBJ2-3; perhaps TRBD2 as D (6 bases). The CDR3 extends over 13 amino acids. V was shortened by 1 base and J by 9 bases, with 14 bases between the two germline ends. Per germline, CDR1 GTSNPN and CDR2 SVGIG (reference sequence).

This clone occurred a few times. The chain carries TRBV27 and TRBJ1-1; TRBD1 matches 9 bases. The junction had 9 bases not matched to a gene; V was cut back by 6 bases and J by 7 bases. This CDR3 has 14 residues. Germline V gene sequence: CDR1 MNHEY, CDR2 SMNVEV (reference sequence). In DNA, the CDR3 is TGTGCCAGCAGCCCCACAGGGGGCTCTGGTGAAGCTTTCTTT. Translating gives CASSPTGGSGEAFF.

This chain links TRBV7-2 with TRBJ2-6; a possible D gene is TRBD1 (6 bases). From germline, CDR1 is SGHTA and CDR2 FQGNSA. This CDR3 comprises 16 residues. Trimming cost V 1 base and J 4 bases, with 11 bases left between them. CDR3 DNA sequence: TGTGCCAGCAGCTTAGATACAGGGCCAGGGGCCAACGTCCTGACTTTC. Its protein product is CASSLDTGPGANVLTF.

The count of this clone is one. This chain connects TRBV12-3 or TRBV12-4 to TRBJ1-2; TRBD1 is a possible D gene (5 bases). The V end lost 8 bases, the J end lost 7 bases, and 14 bases lay between the germline ends. CDR3 size: 12 residues. The CDR3 spells CASAPEGTGYTF. The CDR3, as DNA: TGTGCCAGCGCCCCGGAGGGGACTGGCTACACCTTC.

The chain combines TRBV6-5 with TRBJ1-2; 7 positions agree with TRBD1. The CDR3 totals 13 residues. Losses at the gene ends were 6 bases for V and 3 bases for J; bases not matched to a gene: 4. In germline, CDR1 is MNHEY, CDR2 SVGAGI. DNA of the CDR3: TGTGCCAGCAGCAAGGGGACAGACTATGGCTACACCTTC. Protein product: CASSKGTDYGYTF.

The rearrangement links TRBV18 to TRBJ1-4, with D uncertain. The CDR3 covers 15 residues. Looked up from germline, CDR1 is KGHSH and CDR2 is LQKENI. Trimming took 2 bases from V and 6 from J, leaving 13 bases between them. The CDR3: CASSPNRGPHEKLFF. CDR3 in DNA: TGTGCCAGCTCACCAAACCGAGGGCCTCATGAAAAACTGTTTTTT. Full variable domain (outside the CDR3, taken from reference TRBV18 and TRBJ1-4): NAGVMQNPRHLVRRRGQEARLRCSPMKGHSHVYWYRQLPEEGLKFMVYLQKENIIDESGMPKERFSAEFPKEGPSILRIQQVVRGDSAAYFCASSPNRGPHEKLFFGSGTQLSVL.

This rearrangement joins TRBV21-1 to TRBJ2-7; the D segment call TRBD1 is taken from the table without a DNA check. TRBV21-1 is deemed a pseudogene. CDR3 length: 15 amino acids. CDR3 amino acids: CASSKALGYPYEQYF. The CDR3 region has the DNA TGTGCCAGCAGCAAAGCCTTGGGCTACCCCTACGAGCAGTACTTC.

This clone has just a few counts. The V gene is TRBV4-1, the J gene TRBJ1-1; D is perhaps TRBD1 (5 bases). Trimming took off 4 bases at V and 5 bases at J, with 20 bases between the two ends. The CDR3 contains 16 residues. Germline loops: CDR1 MGHRA, CDR2 YSYEKL. CDR3 nucleotides: TGCGCCAGCAGCCCCCGTTGGGGCCAAGTCGGAACTGAAGCTTTCTTT. As protein: CASSPRWGQVGTEAFF.

This clone was seen once. CDR3 residues: CASTQLGTAPYEQYF. The CDR3 nucleotides are TGTGCCAGCACTCAACTAGGGACAGCTCCCTACGAGCAGTACTTC. This sequence joins TRBV2 and TRBJ2-7; 7 nucleotides agree with TRBD1. The germline V gene has CDR1 SNHLY and CDR2 FYNNEI. V dropped 7 bases and J dropped 2; count of bases not matched to a gene: 11. The CDR3 is made up of 15 amino acids.

This clone was observed once. The chain links TRBV7-9 to TRBJ2-7, with D unresolved. Germline CDR1 reads SEHNR; CDR2 reads FQNEAQ (reference sequence). Trimming took off 0 bases at V and 7 bases at J, with 19 bases between the two ends. This CDR3 region has 16 residues. The chain's CDR3 is CASSLAAASVGREQYF. DNA for the CDR3: TGTGCCAGCAGCTTAGCGGCGGCGTCGGTCGGTAGGGAGCAGTACTTC.

V is TRBV3-1 (or the pseudogene TRBV3-2) and J is TRBJ1-1; a possible D gene is TRBD1 (5 bases). The CDR3 extends over 15 amino acids. Germline V CDR1 and CDR2: LGHDT, YNNKEL (reference sequence). V lost 5 bases and J 0 bases, leaving 13 bases between the germline ends. The CDR3: CASSAAGLMNTEAFF. The DNA of the CDR3 is TGTGCCAGCAGCGCGGCAGGGCTCATGAACACTGAAGCTTTCTTT.

The sample holds one count of this clone. The chain joins TRBV4-2 to TRBJ2-1; the D gene is possibly TRBD2 (6 bases). The CDR3 loop spans 16 amino acids. Germline V CDR1 and CDR2: LGHNA, YNFKEQ. Trimming cost V 1 base and J 7 bases, with 17 bases left between them. Here the CDR3 reads CASSQVYGGVRNEQFF. The CDR3 DNA reads TGTGCCAGCAGCCAAGTCTATGGCGGGGTTAGGAATGAGCAGTTCTTC.